The 9 T cell receptor beta chains presented below share a single source sample, sequenced in a study of response to subunit inactivated influenza vaccine. TCRdb itself ran the RT-PCR reads through MiXCR, one entry per CDR3 protein. The table has 400,000 to 650,000 distinct CDR3 sequences, about 7.2% seen once. The sequenced sample was PBMCs from blood, obtained less than 25 months after vaccination. The receptors come from a man between 50 and 69 years old who received an inactivated influenza vaccine.

Notes on this clonotype: A much larger clone lies one base from this, so it may be a read error. The rearrangement uses TRBV24-1 and TRBJ2-3, with 14 positions matching TRBD2. CDR3 length: 16 amino acids. Germline CDR1 KGHDR, CDR2 SFDVKD. CDR3 DNA sequence: TGTGCCTCCAGTGATTCGGGACTAGCGGGAGCGGATACGCAGTATTTT. Translating it yields CASSDSGLAGADTQYF.

The sample holds many counts of this clonotype. The chain links TRBV20-1 to TRBJ1-1; D is unresolved. V was cut by 6 bases and J by 4 bases, with 9 bases left in between. The CDR3 runs 11 residues. Germline CDR1 is DFQATT and CDR2 is SNEGSKA (reference sequence). CDR3 loop: CSAKGPTEAFF. CDR3 DNA: TGCAGTGCAAAGGGCCCCACTGAAGCTTTCTTT.

The chain joins TRBV6-5 to TRBJ2-2; D remains ambiguous. Germline V gene data show CDR1 as MNHEY and CDR2 as SVGAGI. This CDR3 spans 13 amino acids. Deletions cut 2 bases from V and 4 bases from J, with 5 bases between. In nucleotides, the CDR3 is TGTGCCAGCAGTTACGTGGCCACCGGGGAGCTGTTTTTT. This gives the protein CASSYVATGELFF.

V usage is TRBV6-6 and J usage is TRBJ2-5; D uncertain. Germline-derived CDR1 and CDR2 are MNHNY and SVGAGI (reference sequence). The CDR3 consists of 11 residues. Between the trimmed V and J ends, which lost 2 bases and 10 bases, there was a span of 8 bases. The CDR3 region is CASSYTVIQYF. The CDR3 DNA follows: TGTGCCAGCAGTTACACGGTTATCCAGTACTTC.

The table lists this clonotype with a few counts. This chain joins TRBV12-3 or TRBV12-4 and TRBJ1-6; tentatively, D is TRBD1 (6 bases). Trimming removed 2 bases at V and 9 bases at J, with 11 bases between. The CDR3 spans 14 residues. The CDR3 coding sequence is TGTGCCAGCAGTTTACAGGGGCCCGGTTCACCCCTCCACTTT. Its protein is CASSLQGPGSPLHF.

This clonotype has at least ten counts. The chain has TRBV20-1 and TRBJ2-7; D may be TRBD2 (6 bases). The CDR3 runs to 15 residues. V gave up 0 bases and J gave up 3 bases, with 15 bases separating them. CDR1 and CDR2 (germline): DFQATT, SNEGSKA (reference sequence). Here the CDR3 reads CSARDPSSAYYEQYF. The DNA for the CDR3 is TGCAGTGCTAGAGATCCTTCTAGCGCTTACTACGAGCAGTACTTC.

This clonotype has a count of ten or more. This chain joins TRBV20-1 and TRBJ2-1; 7 nucleotides line up with TRBD2. CDR3 length: 14 amino acids. V was pared by 6 bases and J by 9 bases, with 14 bases of the junction left unmatched. The germline gives CDR1 DFQATT, CDR2 SNEGSKA (reference sequence). The CDR3 DNA follows: TGCAGTGCCCTTGGGGAGGGGCCTATCGGTGAGCAGTTCTTC. Its protein is CSALGEGPIGEQFF.

This clonotype was found many times. The gene calls are TRBV29-1 and TRBJ2-1; TRBD2 matches at 8 bases. This CDR3 comprises 12 residues. Germline CDR1 SQVTM, CDR2 ANQGSEA. The J segment lost 8 bases and the V segment lost 2 bases, leaving 2 bases of the junction unmatched. This CDR3 is CSVEYGGDEQFF. The CDR3 bases are TGCAGCGTTGAATACGGGGGGGATGAGCAGTTCTTC.

This clonotype was observed at least ten times. The J gene is TRBJ1-1, the V gene TRBV5-1; a weak D match, TRBD1 (6 bases). This CDR3 contains 14 residues. The germline V and J ends were trimmed by 4 bases and 7 bases, with 17 bases remaining between them. Per germline, CDR1 SGHRS and CDR2 YFSETQ. For the CDR3, the DNA is TGCGCCAGCAGCCTCCAGGACAGAATGGGTGAAGCTTTCTTT. It yields the protein CASSLQDRMGEAFF. Full variable domain (missing parts from reference TRBV5-1 and TRBJ1-1): KAGVTQTPRYLIKTRGQQVTLSCSPISGHRSVSWYQQTPGQGLQFLFEYFSETQRNKGNFPGRFSGRQFSNSRSEMNVSTLELGDSALYLCASSLQDRMGEAFFGQGTRLTVV.